This T cell receptor (beta chain) was identified in a study of shared clonotypes between healthy human individuals. Study-wide context: The study drew on a couple of women and a few men aged 18 to 49 as donors.

The V gene's germline CDR1 is MDHEN and CDR2 SYDVKM. Between the trimmed V and J ends, which lost 8 bases and 3 bases, there was a span of 5 bases. The CDR3 consists of 10 residues. The protocol was immunoSEQ multiplex PCR, while the TCRdb copy is restricted to in-frame clones and leaves out a portion. Seen here are under 2.5 million clones, 85% to 95% observed once, and the top ten hold 0.37%. To note about this clone: Other DNA sequences within the sample encode an identical CDR3.

This sequence joins TRBV28 and TRBJ2-7; no reliable D call. This clonotype was obtained from a man in his late teens or twenties in good health. Some clones in this sample may be carry-over from other donors' samples. The specimen was naive CD4+ T cells from PBMCs. The subset here: CD45RA+ positively selected. This CDR3 reads CASSGYEQYF. The CDR3 bases are TGTGCCAGCTCCGGCTACGAGCAGTACTTC.